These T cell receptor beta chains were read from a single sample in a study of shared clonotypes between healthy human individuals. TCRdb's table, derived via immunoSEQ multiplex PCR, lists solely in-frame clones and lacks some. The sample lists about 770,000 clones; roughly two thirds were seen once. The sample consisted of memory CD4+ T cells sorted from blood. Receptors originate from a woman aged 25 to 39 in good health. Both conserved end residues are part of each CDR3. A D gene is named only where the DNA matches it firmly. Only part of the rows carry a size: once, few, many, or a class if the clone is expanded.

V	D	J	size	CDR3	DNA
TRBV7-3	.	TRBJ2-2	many	CASSLTSTALDSGELFF	TGTGCCAGCAGCTTAACTAGTACAGCACTAGATAGCGGGGAGCTGTTTTTT
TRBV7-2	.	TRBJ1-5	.	CASSLLWGADQPQHF	TGTGCCAGCAGCCTTCTGTGGGGGGCTGATCAGCCCCAGCATTTT
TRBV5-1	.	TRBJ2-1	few	CASSRDSANYNEQFF	TGCGCCAGCAGCCGGGACTCCGCAAACTACAATGAGCAGTTCTTC
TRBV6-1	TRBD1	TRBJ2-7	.	CASSTGQGGDEQYF	TGTGCCAGCAGTACCGGACAGGGGGGCGACGAGCAGTACTTC
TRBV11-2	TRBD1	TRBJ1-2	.	CASSSDRSLYGYTF	TGTGCCAGCAGCTCGGACAGGAGCCTATATGGCTACACCTTC
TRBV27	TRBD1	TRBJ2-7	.	CASRGTGGSLEYF	TGTGCCAGCAGGGGGACAGGGGGGAGTCTGGAGTACTTC
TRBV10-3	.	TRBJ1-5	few	CAIGLTGNNQPQHF	TGTGCCATCGGTCTTACAGGGAACAATCAGCCCCAGCATTTT
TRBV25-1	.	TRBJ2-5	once	CASSDPGAQETQYF	TGTGCCAGCAGTGACCCGGGAGCCCAAGAGACCCAGTACTTC
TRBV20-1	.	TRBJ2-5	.	CSSETQYF	TGCAGTTCAGAGACCCAGTACTTC
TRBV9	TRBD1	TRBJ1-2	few	CASSGTGRGGYTF	TGTGCCAGCAGTGGGACAGGTCGGGGGGGCTACACCTTC
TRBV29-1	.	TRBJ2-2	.	CSVRAGSPGELFF	TGCAGCGTGCGGGCAGGGAGCCCCGGGGAGCTGTTTTTT
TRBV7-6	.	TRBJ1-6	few	CASSSLRNSPLHF	TGTGCCAGCAGCTCCTTGAGGAATTCACCCCTCCACTTT
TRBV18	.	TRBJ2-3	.	CASSPTPPVSGRGADTQYF	TGTGCCAGCTCCCCCACACCGCCCGTTAGCGGCCGAGGCGCAGATACGCAGTATTTT
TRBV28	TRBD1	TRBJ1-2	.	CASSRGRGGHGYTF	TGTGCCAGCAGCAGGGGGCGAGGGGGTCATGGCTACACCTTC
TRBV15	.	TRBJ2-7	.	CATSRVGQLPYEQYF	TGTGCCACCAGCAGAGTCGGACAGTTACCCTACGAGCAGTACTTC
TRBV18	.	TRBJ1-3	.	CASSPSSSSGNTIYF	TGTGCCAGCTCACCCTCCAGTAGTTCTGGAAACACCATATATTTT
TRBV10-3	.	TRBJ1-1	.	CATFWGTEAFF	TGTGCCACCTTCTGGGGGACTGAAGCTTTCTTT
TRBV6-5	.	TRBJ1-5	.	CASSNQGNQPQHF	TGTGCCAGCAGTAACCAGGGCAATCAGCCCCAGCATTTT
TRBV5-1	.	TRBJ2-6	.	CASSLGTLWGANVLTF	TGCGCCAGCAGCCTGGGGACTCTCTGGGGGGCCAACGTCCTGACTTTC
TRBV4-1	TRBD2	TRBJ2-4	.	CASSQGLAGGVAKNIQYF	TGCGCCAGCAGCCAAGGACTAGCGGGAGGGGTTGCCAAAAACATTCAGTACTTC
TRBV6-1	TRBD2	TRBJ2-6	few	CASLQREVGANVLTF	TGTGCCAGCCTGCAGCGGGAGGTCGGGGCCAACGTCCTGACTTTC
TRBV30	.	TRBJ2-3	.	CASRLGGVDTQYF	TGTGCCTCCCGACTGGGGGGCGTGGATACGCAGTATTTT
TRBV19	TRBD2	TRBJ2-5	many	CASSRGLAGQETQYF	TGTGCCAGTAGTAGGGGACTAGCGGGGCAAGAGACCCAGTACTTC
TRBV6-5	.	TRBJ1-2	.	CASRREGTSGGRYTF	TGTGCCAGCAGACGGGAGGGGACTTCGGGGGGTCGCTACACCTTC
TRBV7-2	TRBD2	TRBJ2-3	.	CASSFGLGRDTQYF	TGTGCCAGCAGCTTTGGACTAGGACGAGATACGCAGTATTTT
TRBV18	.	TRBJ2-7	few	CASSRNSDYEQYF	TGTGCCAGCTCACGGAATAGCGACTACGAGCAGTACTTC
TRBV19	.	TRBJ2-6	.	CASRTTGSGANVLTF	TGTGCCAGTAGGACTACAGGGTCTGGGGCCAACGTCCTGACTTTC
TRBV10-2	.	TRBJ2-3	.	CASFSGYTDTQYF	TGCGCCAGCTTCTCAGGGTACACAGATACGCAGTATTTT
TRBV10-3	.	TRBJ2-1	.	CAISEQTWGNEQFF	TGTGCCATCAGTGAGCAGACCTGGGGCAATGAGCAGTTCTTC
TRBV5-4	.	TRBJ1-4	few	CASSFDRTNEKLFF	TGTGCCAGCAGCTTTGATAGAACTAATGAAAAACTGTTTTTT
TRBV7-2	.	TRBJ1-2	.	CASSLVGYGYTF	TGTGCCAGCAGCTTAGTAGGCTATGGCTACACCTTC
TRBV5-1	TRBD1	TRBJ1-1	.	CASSHGATGGRTEAFF	TGCGCCAGCAGCCATGGCGCTACAGGGGGGAGGACTGAAGCTTTCTTT
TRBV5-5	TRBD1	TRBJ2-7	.	CASRKRDSPRIPSYEQYF	TGTGCCAGCAGAAAGAGGGACAGTCCCAGAATCCCCTCCTACGAGCAGTACTTC